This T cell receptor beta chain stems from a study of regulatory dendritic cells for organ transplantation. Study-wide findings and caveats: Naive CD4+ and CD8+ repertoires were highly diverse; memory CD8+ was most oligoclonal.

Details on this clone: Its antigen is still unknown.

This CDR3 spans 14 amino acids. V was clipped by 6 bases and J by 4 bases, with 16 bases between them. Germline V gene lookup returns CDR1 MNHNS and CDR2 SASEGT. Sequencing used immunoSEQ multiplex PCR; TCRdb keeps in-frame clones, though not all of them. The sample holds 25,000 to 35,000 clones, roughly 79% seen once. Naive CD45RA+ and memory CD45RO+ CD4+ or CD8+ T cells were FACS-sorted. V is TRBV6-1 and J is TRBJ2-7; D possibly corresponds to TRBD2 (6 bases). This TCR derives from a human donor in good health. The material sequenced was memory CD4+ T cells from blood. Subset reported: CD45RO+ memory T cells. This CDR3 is CASRGGLPPYEQYF. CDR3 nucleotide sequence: TGTGCCAGCAGGGGGGGACTTCCCCCTTACGAGCAGTACTTC.